This TCR beta chain was captured in a study of PD-1 blockade in mismatch repair-deficient tumors. Study-level information: Enrolled about 2012-2016, patients had progressing, pretreated mismatch repair-deficient cancers of 12 to 13 types. Whole-study results and caveats: Tumor-resident clones, often undetectable pretreatment in blood, expanded then contracted after pembrolizumab.

Assay used: immunoSEQ multiplex PCR; TCRdb lists only in-frame clones, some missing. The sample holds 15,000 or so clones, approximately 84% seen once. Mismatch repair deficiency was confirmed in all patients, by PCR or immunohistochemistry. A few pembrolizumab responders had their TCRs sequenced. With respect to this clone: The antigen is unknown.

This clonotype originated in an adult with mismatch repair-deficient cancer. Source: PBMCs, taken before pembrolizumab treatment.

Here the CDR3 reads CASGQPRWAGGDTEAFF. Written as DNA, the CDR3 is TGTGCTAGTGGTCAACCCCGGTGGGCTGGAGGGGACACTGAAGCTTTCTTT. The V and J genes are TRBV12-5 and TRBJ1-1; weak D call: TRBD1 (5 bases). The germline V and J ends were trimmed by 5 bases and 3 bases, with 22 bases remaining between them. The CDR3 is 17 amino acids. The germline gives CDR1 LGHNT, CDR2 FRNRAP. Using reference TRBV12-5 and TRBJ1-1 for the parts outside the CDR3, the full variable domain is DARVTQTPRHKVTEMGQEVTMRCQPILGHNTVFWYRQTMMQGLELLAYFRNRAPLDDSGMPKDRFSAEMPDATLATLKIQPSEPRDSAVYFCASGQPRWAGGDTEAFFGQGTRLTVV.